This record looks at one T cell receptor beta chain sequence and its context. V was cut by 5 bases and J by 4 bases, with 14 bases left in between. The germline gives CDR1 SGDLS, CDR2 YYNGEE. This CDR3 region has 14 residues. Using immunoSEQ multiplex PCR, the repertoire was profiled, and TCRdb retains in-frame clones only, with some absent. This table has roughly 330,000 clones, 70% to 90% appearing once. This record comes from a study of blood T cell repertoires in COVID-19. About the study: Collection of acute and convalescent COVID-19 samples took place in the United States, Italy and Spain.

This TCR came from a woman aged 25 to 39 who had recovered from COVID-19. The sample consisted of PBMCs or T cells enriched from blood (not recorded which). This chain links TRBV9 with TRBJ2-3; D possibly corresponds to TRBD2 (6 bases). The CDR3: CASRPGLASDTQYF. The CDR3 DNA reads as TGTGCCAGCAGACCCGGGCTAGCGTCAGATACGCAGTATTTT.